This T cell receptor beta chain is from a study of cytomegalovirus exposure and HLA in healthy donors (dated by TCRdb to 2015 to 2018). Describing the broader study: According to an earlier analysis of 587 of the donors, about 179 million T cells yielded 100 million or so unique TCR beta sequences and less than 300 Gb of sequence data. The study aimed to test whether cataloging public T cell receptors could reveal signatures of past pathogen exposure. About 280 gigabases of sequencing data and 70 million to 100 million unique TCR sequences were included in an early release covering 550 to 650 HLA-typed donors. About five DR-DQ haplotypes were treated as single units for association and clustering because of strong linkage in the cohort. A later genetic analysis took genome-wide SNP genotypes for 398 of the 666 donors and used that subset as a discovery cohort. The later analysis used no new phenotypic data to find candidate immune exposures, relying instead on TCR beta sequences and their occurrence across donors. Along with the approximately 650-subject first cohort, a separate validation cohort of more than 90 different subjects was used. An earlier analysis of some 500 of the donors applied high-throughput TCR beta sequencing to assess whether each TCR beta V gene segment acted as functional or pseudogenic. Across approximately 400 genotyped donors of the cohort, an average of about 240,000 unique TCR beta nucleotide sequences per donor were sequenced, and roughly 18% of those sequences were non-productive. To study patterns of TCR occurrence, a later analysis re-analyzed previously published TCR beta repertoires from under 750 donors and added high-resolution HLA genotyping. The number of typed donors differed by locus: roughly 629-630 for A, B, C, DRB1 and DQB1; approximately 520 for DQA1; about 600 for DPA1; and some 430 for DPB1. The study used immunosequencing to profile the T cell repertoires of approximately 650 subjects and linked those repertoires to cytomegalovirus serostatus. Alongside the repertoire data, information on donor age, sex, ethnicity and CMV serostatus was compiled. Class I and class II HLA loci were covered by the typing at four-digit resolution. All discovery cohort repertoires had been generated on a single sequencing platform. High-throughput TCR immunosequencing, statistical association of individual TCRs with disease status, and machine learning were combined to predict cytomegalovirus infection status. The genetic ancestry cluster associated with self-reported Caucasian donors included 81% of the 300 to 400 genotyped donors.

Of note for this clone: Its antigen target is currently unknown. No base qualities exist here, and no much larger clone lies one base off it.

The cohort comprised more than 550 healthy bone marrow donors. At the time of sampling, all cohort members were nominally healthy, though unrecorded immune exposures were likely present. The donor tested CMV seronegative and was one of the 352 seronegative cohort members. A peripheral blood sample was collected from each donor, and TCR beta sequencing was performed on peripheral blood mononuclear cells. The Qiagen DNeasy Blood Extraction Kit was used to extract genomic DNA from the blood cell samples. Based on the germline V gene (reference sequence), the CDR1 and CDR2 sequences are LNHDA and SQIVND. From its cysteine to its phenylalanine, the CDR3 spans 15 amino acids. The DNA shown is the 45-base CDR3, in frame from base 1. Points the paper makes about the study in general: When HLA alleles, especially DR and DQ, strongly co-occurred, TCR associations were difficult to assign to individual alleles. In vitro tests confirmed that a few of the cytomegalovirus-associated TCR beta chains recognize cytomegalovirus antigens. Sequencing depth was assumed to be roughly uniform across donors in the presence/absence analyses, though that assumption may not hold. Immune exposure information for the cohort was limited to CMV serostatus. Correlated functional status among segregating V segments might reflect linkage disequilibrium, but an unknown experimental factor could not be ruled out. According to a later analysis, TCR association rates differed among HLA loci, with DRB1 alleles showing the most associated TCRs and HLA-C alleles showing the fewest. In a later analysis, most CMV-associated TCR beta chains were found to appear HLA-restricted, with HLA associations seemingly driven largely by CMV exposure. Some IMGT-functional V segments, including TRBV6-2 and TRBV6-3, could not be distinguished by the 87-base-pair reads and were therefore excluded. According to the authors, the approach could potentially be generalized to other disease states and immunological phenotypes. Broadly in line with IMGT annotations, most TCR beta V segments showed up in productive rearrangements about 90% or about 30% of the time in an earlier analysis of approximately 600 of the donors. About 15 rarely observed V segments, including chromosome 9 orphons, were excluded from the earlier analysis of almost 600 of the donors because counts were too low. The classifier was reported to diagnose cytomegalovirus status with high specificity and sensitivity in both the original and validation cohorts. The study listed 164 TCR beta chains as associated with cytomegalovirus. A cluster of highly shared sequence variants was judged likely to represent a technical artifact of the sequencing pipeline. V-gene and J-gene trimming of TCR beta chains was associated with a missense DCLRE1C variant in a later genetic analysis, and the association was replicated in an independent cohort. In a later analysis, HLA-associated TCR beta chains showed more clonal expansion and lower generation probabilities than non-associated chains that were equally common. Compared with the 666-donor mean, donors in an Asian-associated ancestry cluster had fewer N-insertions in productive TCRs, according to a later genetic analysis. Because HLA typing was unavailable for some donors at each locus, only the typed subset was used in association tests. In a later analysis, some 18,000 TCR beta sequences were associated with specific HLA alleles at a false discovery rate of 0.05. In this cohort, only TCR beta chains were sequenced, and detectable features were limited by the absence of alpha or paired-chain data. A further reported finding was that TCR beta sequences accurately predicted the HLA-A and HLA-B alleles for most subjects in the first cohort. In a later analysis, several top co-occurrence clusters were reported to appear linked to parvovirus B19, influenza, CMV and Epstein-Barr virus. Across donors, most TCR sequences were observed very rarely, whereas some public TCRs were present in many individuals.

Library preparation employed the immunoSEQ multiplex PCR assay. For the multiplex PCR, a mixture combining 60 forward primers for TCR Vbeta segments and 13 reverse primers for TCR Jbeta segments was used. Amplification of the CDR3 region of rearranged TCR beta genes was performed with a multiplex PCR assay on genomic DNA. The amplified TCR beta libraries were sequenced on the Illumina HiSeq System as 87-base-pair reads. Under the source paper's analysis protocol: Across the 500 to 750 repertoires, a later analysis counted 80 million or so unique TCR beta chains, 9.5 million to 13 million of which were shared by at least two donors. To remove PCR and sequencing errors, raw reads were error-corrected and collapsed into unique sequences using a nearest-neighbor algorithm that merged closely related sequences. CDR3 sequences were aligned to IMGT reference sequences to assign V, D and J gene segments. For a sequence to be retained, a match of at least six nucleotides to both a V gene segment and a J gene segment was required. Rearrangements were classified as productive when the CDR3 lacked stop codons and remained in frame with V and J, and all other rearrangements were classified as non-productive. CDR3 was defined according to IMGT convention as the region running from the second conserved V-encoded cysteine to the conserved J-encoded phenylalanine. In an earlier analysis of 550 to 650 of the donors, sequences lacking an unambiguous match to a single V gene segment were excluded. In an earlier analysis of more than 500 of the donors, a V segment was called functional when productive rearrangements were above 56.7%, and segregating when the standard deviation between donors exceeded 5%. To diagnose cytomegalovirus status from the catalog of TCR beta chain sequences, a statistical classification framework was built. In a later analysis, TCR nucleotide sequences were compared against IMGT/GENE-DB human TR gene sequences so that V and J genes could be assigned. A later analysis assigned CDR3 sequences and most-parsimonious VDJ recombination scenarios with the TCRdist pipeline. A later analysis defined each TCR beta chain by its CDR3 amino acid sequence plus V-gene family, and excluded reads lacking a unique V-gene family. In a later analysis, fewer than 600 highly shared, low-generation-probability nucleotide sequences were removed to address suspected cross-contamination and a sequencing artifact. In a later analysis, a clonal expansion index for each public chain was calculated from normalized within-repertoire ranks of inferred template counts. In a later analysis, generation probabilities were computed using a VDJ recombination model fitted to out-of-frame rearrangements, and the results were checked against IGoR. In a later analysis, hypergeometric tests were used to score TCR-TCR, TCR-HLA and TCR-CMV co-occurrence, with a repertoire-size bias correction applied to TCR pairs. False discovery rates were estimated in a later analysis by permuting HLA or CMV assignments 20 times. In a later analysis, co-occurring TCRs were grouped using DBSCAN, with TCRdist sequence similarity added in when clustering inside HLA-allele-positive subsets. Repertoires with fewer than 30,000 or more than 120,000 public chains were left out of co-occurrence clustering, as were about 5 repertoires with anomalous nucleotide sharing. The source is immuneACCESS, and TCRdb retained only in-frame sequences with V and J called. Part of the clones is not carried over; for the studies checked, unresolved V genes explain less than half of this, and the remainder is unexplained. V, J and clone size are taken as reported in that table, and D and trimming were inferred from the DNA itself. Within this sample are roughly 150,000 clones, with 70% to 75% of them counted one time only. 1.5% to 2% of the sample belongs to the ten largest clones.

The sample consisted of PBMCs. The receptor was isolated from a woman in her 30s in good health and CMV-seronegative. The rearrangement joined TRBV19 to TRBJ1-1; 7 nucleotides in the junction match TRBD1. The CDR3 has the sequence CASTGQETLNTEAFF. The DNA reads as follows: TGTGCTTCGACAGGGCAAGAAACTTTGAACACTGAAGCTTTCTTT.